The clone carrying this T cell receptor (beta chain) has just one count. The CDR3 sequence is 13 residues long. CDR1 SEHNR and CDR2 FQNEAQ come from the germline V gene (reference sequence). Trimming took 5 bases from V and 5 from J, leaving 12 bases between them. Reverse transcription of 0.5 to 1 ug RNA was performed with random hexamers. TCRdb re-analysed the immunoSEQ multiplex PCR reads in MiXCR, keeping a single row per CDR3 protein. This table has around 79,000 distinct CDR3 sequences, roughly 94% appearing once. These data originate in a study of CD8 T cells in Susac syndrome. The sequenced sample was CD8+ T cells from PBMCs. This chain joins TRBV7-9 and TRBJ1-1; weak D call: TRBD1 (5 bases). This sequence originates from a human donor with multiple sclerosis. CDR3 region: CASSHGAATEAFF. The CDR3 DNA follows: TGTGCCAGCAGCCATGGGGCTGCAACTGAAGCTTTCTTT.